One sample yielded the 3 T cell receptor beta chains listed below, sequenced in a study of T cells after posttransplantation cyclophosphamide. Cyclophosphamide on days +3 and +4 followed busulfan-fludarabine conditioning and a marrow graft. Produced via immunoSEQ multiplex PCR; TCRdb's table is partial and in-frame only. Observed in the sample are about 14,000 clones, none of them singletons. This material consisted of PBMCs, taken 950 to 1,200 days after allogeneic stem cell transplant with posttransplant cyclophosphamide. The receptors were sampled from a female patient aged 40 to 50 who received an allogeneic stem cell transplant from a related donor, was CMV-positive, and had no GVHD. These T cells may partly come from the graft donor.

This clone was observed at least ten times. The V and J genes are TRBV7-9 and TRBJ1-3; D may be TRBD1 (5 bases). Looked up from germline, CDR1 is SEHNR and CDR2 is FQNEAQ (reference sequence). CDR3 length: 17 amino acids. V was cut by 4 bases and J by 1 base, with 17 bases left in between. This CDR3 reads CASSYGDSSLSGNTIYF. The DNA of the CDR3 is TGTGCCAGCAGCTATGGAGACAGCTCATTATCTGGAAACACCATATATTTT.

This clone was recorded at least ten times. One junction end disagrees with the germline gene, perhaps due to a read error. The chain links TRBV7-7 to TRBJ2-5; 10 nucleotides match TRBD2. The CDR3 has 16 amino acids. CDR1 and CDR2 (germline): SSHAT, FNYEAQ (reference sequence). CDR3 sequence (DNA): TGTGCTAGCAGCCAAGCGGGGCTAGCGGGGGAAGAGACCCAGTACTTC. Protein sequence: CASSQAGLAGEETQYF.

This clone was counted many times. The J gene is TRBJ2-5, the V gene TRBV7-2; tentatively, D is TRBD1 (6 bases). Trimming shortened V by 5 bases and J by 3 bases, and 22 bases separated the two germline ends. CDR1 and CDR2 from the germline V gene are SGHTA and FQGNSA. The CDR3 is made up of 17 amino acids. The CDR3 protein is CASSPKGQVWKKETQYF. In DNA form, the CDR3 reads TGTGCCAGCAGCCCCAAGGGACAAGTTTGGAAGAAAGAGACCCAGTACTTC.